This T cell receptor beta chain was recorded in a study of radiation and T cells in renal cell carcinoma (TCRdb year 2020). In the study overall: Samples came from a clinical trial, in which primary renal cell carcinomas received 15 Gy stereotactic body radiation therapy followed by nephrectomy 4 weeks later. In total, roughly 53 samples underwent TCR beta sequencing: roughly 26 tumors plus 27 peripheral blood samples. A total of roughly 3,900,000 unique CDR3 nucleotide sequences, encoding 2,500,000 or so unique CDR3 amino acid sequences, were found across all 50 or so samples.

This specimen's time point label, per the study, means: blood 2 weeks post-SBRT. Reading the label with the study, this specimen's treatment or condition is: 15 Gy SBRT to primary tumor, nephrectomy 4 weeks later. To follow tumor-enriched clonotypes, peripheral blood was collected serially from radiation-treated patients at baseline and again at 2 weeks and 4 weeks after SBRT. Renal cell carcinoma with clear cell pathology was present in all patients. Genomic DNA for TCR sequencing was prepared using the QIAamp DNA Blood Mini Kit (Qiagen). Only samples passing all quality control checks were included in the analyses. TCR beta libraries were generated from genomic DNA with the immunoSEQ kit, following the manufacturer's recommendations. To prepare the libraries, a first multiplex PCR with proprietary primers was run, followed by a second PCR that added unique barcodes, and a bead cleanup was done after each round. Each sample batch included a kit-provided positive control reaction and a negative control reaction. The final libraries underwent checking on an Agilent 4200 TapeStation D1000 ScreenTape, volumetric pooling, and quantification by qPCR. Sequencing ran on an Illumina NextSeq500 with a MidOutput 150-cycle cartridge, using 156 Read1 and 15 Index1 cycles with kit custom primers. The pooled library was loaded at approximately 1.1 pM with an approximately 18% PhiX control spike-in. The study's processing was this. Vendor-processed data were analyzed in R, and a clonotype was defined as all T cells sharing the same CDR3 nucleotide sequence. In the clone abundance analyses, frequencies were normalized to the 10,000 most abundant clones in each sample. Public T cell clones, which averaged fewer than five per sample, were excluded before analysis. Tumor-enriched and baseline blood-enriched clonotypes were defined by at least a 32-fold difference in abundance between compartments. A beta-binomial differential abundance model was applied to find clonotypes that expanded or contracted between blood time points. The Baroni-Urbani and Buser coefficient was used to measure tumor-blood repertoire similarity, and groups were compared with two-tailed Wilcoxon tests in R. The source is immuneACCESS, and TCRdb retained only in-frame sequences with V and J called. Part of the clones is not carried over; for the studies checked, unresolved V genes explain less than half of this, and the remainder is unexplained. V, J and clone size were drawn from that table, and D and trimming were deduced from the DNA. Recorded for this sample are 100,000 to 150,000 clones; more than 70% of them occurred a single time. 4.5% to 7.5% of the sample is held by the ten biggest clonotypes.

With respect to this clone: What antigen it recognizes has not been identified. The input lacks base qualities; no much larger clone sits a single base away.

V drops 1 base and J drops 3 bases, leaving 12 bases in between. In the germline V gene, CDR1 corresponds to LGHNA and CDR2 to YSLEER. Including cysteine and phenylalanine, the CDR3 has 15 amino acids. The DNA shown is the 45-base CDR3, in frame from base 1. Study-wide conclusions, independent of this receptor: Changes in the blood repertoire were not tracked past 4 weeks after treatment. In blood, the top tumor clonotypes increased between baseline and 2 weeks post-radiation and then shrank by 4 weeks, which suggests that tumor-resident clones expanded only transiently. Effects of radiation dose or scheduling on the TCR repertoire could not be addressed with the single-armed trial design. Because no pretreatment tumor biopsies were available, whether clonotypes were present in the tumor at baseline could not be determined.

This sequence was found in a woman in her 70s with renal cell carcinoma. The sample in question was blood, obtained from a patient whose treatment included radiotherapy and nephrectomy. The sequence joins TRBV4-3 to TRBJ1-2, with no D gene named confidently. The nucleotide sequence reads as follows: TGCGCCAGCAGCCAAGCCCCCAAGGGCGACTATGGCTACACCTTC. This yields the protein CASSQAPKGDYGYTF.